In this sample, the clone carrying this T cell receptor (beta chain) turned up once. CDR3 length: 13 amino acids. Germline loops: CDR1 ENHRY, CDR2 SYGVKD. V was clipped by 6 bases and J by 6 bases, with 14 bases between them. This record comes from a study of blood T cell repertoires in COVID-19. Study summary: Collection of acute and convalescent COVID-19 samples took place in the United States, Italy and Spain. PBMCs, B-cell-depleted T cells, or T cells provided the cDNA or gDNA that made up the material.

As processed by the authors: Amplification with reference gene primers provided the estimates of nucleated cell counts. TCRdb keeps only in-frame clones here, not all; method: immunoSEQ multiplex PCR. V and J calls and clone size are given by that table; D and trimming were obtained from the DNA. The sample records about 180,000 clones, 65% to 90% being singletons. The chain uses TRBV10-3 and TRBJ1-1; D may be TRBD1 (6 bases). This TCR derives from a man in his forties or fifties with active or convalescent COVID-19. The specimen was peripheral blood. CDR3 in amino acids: CAISPGQLPEAFF. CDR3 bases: TGTGCCATCAGCCCGGGACAACTTCCTGAAGCTTTCTTT.